The 12 T cell receptor beta chains reported below all come from one sample, sequenced in a study of T cell responses to AZD1222 COVID-19 vaccine. Profiling relied on immunoSEQ multiplex PCR, and the TCRdb table lists in-frame clones only, not all of them. The sample shows 150,000 to 200,000 clones, 80% to 95% of them seen only once. The sequencing here drew on peripheral blood, taken 28 days after the second AZD1222 dose. These TCRs come from an adult who received the AZD1222 COVID-19 vaccine.

J is TRBJ1-1 and V is TRBV5-1; no clear D gene. V lost 7 bases, J lost 1 base, and 14 bases lay in between. The CDR3 is 14 residues long. The germline gives CDR1 SGHRS, CDR2 YFSETQ. CDR3 DNA sequence: TGCGCCAGCCTACTCGACCCGGGGAACACTGAAGCTTTCTTT. Translated: CASLLDPGNTEAFF.

The chain links TRBV5-4 to TRBJ2-5; the match to TRBD2 covers 11 bases. Germline V gene sequence: CDR1 SGHNT, CDR2 YYREEE (reference sequence). There are 18 residues in the CDR3. V gave up 4 bases and J gave up 5 bases; unmatched junction bases: 16. The CDR3 coding sequence is TGTGCCAGCAGCCCACATCCGTTAGCGGGAGGGAGGAGTGAGACCCAGTACTTC. Translating gives CASSPHPLAGGRSETQYF.

This sequence joins TRBV20-1 and TRBJ1-2, with D unresolved. V lost 5 bases and J lost 13, with 8 bases in between. This CDR3 is built from 8 residues. Looked up from germline, CDR1 is DFQATT and CDR2 is SNEGSKA (reference sequence). The CDR3 loop reads CSAENGTF. The CDR3 DNA reads as TGCAGTGCTGAGAACGGCACCTTC.

The chain uses TRBV4-3 and TRBJ2-2; D might be TRBD1 (5 bases). Germline lookup yields CDR1 LGHNA and CDR2 YSLEER. Trimming pared 3 bases from V and 2 bases from J, leaving 16 bases between. This CDR3 region has 17 residues. The DNA for the CDR3 is TGCGCCAGCAGCCATCACCCCGGCGACAGAAACACCGGGGAGCTGTTTTTT. This translates into CASSHHPGDRNTGELFF.

This chain links TRBV7-8 with TRBJ1-1; D is ambiguous. The CDR3 runs 14 residues. V shed 3 bases and J shed 0 bases, with 8 bases lying between them. Germline CDR1 and CDR2: SGHVS and FQNEAQ. The CDR3 spells CASSFLGVNTEAFF. CDR3 DNA: TGTGCCAGCAGCTTTCTCGGAGTGAACACTGAAGCTTTCTTT.

In DNA form, the CDR3 reads TGTGCTAGTGGTTCTGGGCAGAACACCGGGGAGCTGTTTTTT. Its translation is CASGSGQNTGELFF. This chain links TRBV12-5 with TRBJ2-2; D uncertain. V was trimmed by 4 bases and J by 1 base, leaving 7 bases between them. The CDR3 has 14 residues. Germline CDR1 reads LGHNT; CDR2 reads FRNRAP.

The genes are TRBV7-8 and TRBJ1-1; possible D gene TRBD1, 5 bases. Per germline, CDR1 SGHVS and CDR2 FQNEAQ. This CDR3 is built from 15 residues. Trimming removed 5 bases at V and 4 bases at J, with 17 bases between. Written as DNA, the CDR3 is TGTGCCAGCAGCCTCGGGGGTAGGGGAGGCACTGAAGCTTTCTTT. As protein: CASSLGGRGGTEAFF.

The CDR3 DNA is TGTGCCAGCAGCTTCACCGGGACAGGGTATGGCTACACCTTC. Amino acids: CASSFTGTGYGYTF. The chain recombines TRBV7-9 with TRBJ1-2, with TRBD1 identical over 9 bases. There are 14 residues in the CDR3. Germline trimming cut 3 bases from V and 5 bases from J; bases unmatched to any gene: 4. Germline V lookup: CDR1 SEHNR, CDR2 FQNEAQ (reference sequence). The full variable domain, in which reference TRBV7-9 and TRBJ1-2 provide the parts outside the CDR3, is DTGVSQNPRHKITKRGQNVTFRCDPISEHNRLYWYRQTLGQGPEFLTYFQNEAQLEKSRLLSDRFSAERPKGSFSTLEIQRTEQGDSAMYLCASSFTGTGYGYTFGSGTRLTVV.

This chain links TRBV6-4 with TRBJ2-1, with D perhaps TRBD1 or TRBD2 (5 bases each). The ends were cut back, 2 bases at V and 6 bases at J, with 11 bases in the middle. Germline assignment: CDR1 MRHNA and CDR2 SNTAGT. CDR3 length: 14 amino acids. This chain's CDR3 is CASSDGDGSNEQFF. The CDR3 nucleotides read TGTGCCAGCAGTGACGGGGACGGCTCCAATGAGCAGTTCTTC.

The rearrangement joins TRBV4-1 to TRBJ1-4, with 7 bases fitting TRBD1. With V trimmed by 1 base and J by 11 bases, 10 bases remained unmatched. The CDR3 has 15 amino acids. Looked up from germline, CDR1 is MGHRA and CDR2 is YSYEKL. CDR3 amino acids: CASSQASGQYDKLFF. CDR3 DNA: TGCGCCAGCAGCCAAGCTTCGGGACAGTACGACAAACTGTTTTTT.

The V call is TRBV11-2, the J call TRBJ1-1; the match to TRBD1 covers 7 bases. Germline lookup yields CDR1 SGHAT and CDR2 FQNNGV. The CDR3 spans 14 residues. V shed 11 bases and J 5 bases; nucleotides not matched to a gene: 14. The DNA of the CDR3 is TGTGCCTCGGCCGGGGCAGGGGGTTATACTGAAGCTTTCTTT. Protein product: CASAGAGGYTEAFF. Together with reference TRBV11-2 and TRBJ1-1, the CDR3 gives the full variable domain: EAGVAQSPRYKIIEKRQSVAFWCNPISGHATLYWYQQILGQGPKLLIQFQNNGVVDDSQLPKDRFSAERLKGVDSTLKIQPAKLEDSAVYLCASAGAGGYTEAFFGQGTRLTVV.

The V gene is TRBV3-1 (or the pseudogene TRBV3-2), the J gene TRBJ2-1; D gene ambiguous. The V gene lost 2 bases and the J gene lost 0 bases, with 8 bases spanning the gap. CDR3 size: 15 residues. Germline values: CDR1 LGHDT, CDR2 YNNKEL (reference sequence). The CDR3 spells CASSQRESSYNEQFF. CDR3 sequence (DNA): TGTGCCAGCAGCCAAAGAGAGAGCTCCTACAATGAGCAGTTCTTC.